The 22 T cell receptor beta chains presented below share a single source sample, sequenced in a study of tumour-infiltrating T cells in Burkitt lymphoma. Repertoires were generated with immunoSEQ multiplex PCR, while TCRdb's copy carries only in-frame clones and drops some. Of some 460 clones in the sample, roughly a fifth were seen once. The material sequenced was tumor tissue. Receptor source: a human donor with Burkitt lymphoma.

The chain combines TRBV6-5 with TRBJ1-4; no reliable D call. V gave up 1 base and J gave up 8 bases, with 11 bases separating them. CDR1 MNHEY and CDR2 SVGAGI come from the germline V gene. The CDR3 covers 14 residues. CDR3 loop: CASSYYPLGEKLFF. In DNA, the CDR3 is TGTGCCAGCAGTTACTACCCCCTAGGGGAAAAACTGTTTTTT.

This sequence joins TRBV29-1 and TRBJ2-1, with D maybe TRBD2 (5 bases). CDR3 length equals 16 residues. CDR1 and CDR2 (germline): SQVTM, ANQGSEA. V was cut by 3 bases and J by 1 base, with 16 bases left in between. The CDR3 coding sequence is TGCAGCGTTGACGGGGTTTCAGGCTCATCCTACAATGAGCAGTTCTTC. It specifies CSVDGVSGSSYNEQFF.

This clone was seen only a few times. At one end, the junction sequence differs from germline, possibly due to a read error. The genes are TRBV9 and TRBJ2-2, with 7 bases identical to TRBD1. This CDR3 has 16 residues. Per the germline V gene, CDR1 is SGDLS and CDR2 is YYNGEE. The CDR3 loop is CTSSVVTGAHTGELFF. CDR3 sequence (DNA): TGTACCAGCAGCGTAGTAACAGGGGCCCACACCGGGGAGCTGTTTTTT.

This clone was seen a few times. This chain joins TRBV7-9 and TRBJ2-7, with 7 bases matching TRBD1. The J segment lost 3 bases and the V segment lost 5 bases, leaving 10 bases of the junction unmatched. The CDR3 spans 15 residues. Germline assignment: CDR1 SEHNR and CDR2 FQNEAQ (reference sequence). CDR3 DNA: TGTGCCAGCAGCAAACCCGGGACAGTATTCTACGAGCAGTACTTC. Residues: CASSKPGTVFYEQYF.

In its sample, this clone was seen a few times. The V call is TRBV5-1, the J call TRBJ2-6; D gene uncertain. CDR1 and CDR2 from the germline V gene are SGHRS and YFSETQ. V lost 4 bases and J 0 bases, leaving 8 bases between the germline ends. The CDR3 loop spans 15 amino acids. Here the CDR3 DNA reads TGCGCCAGCAGCCCGCAGAGCTCTGGGGCCAACGTCCTGACTTTC. Its protein product is CASSPQSSGANVLTF.

This clone qualifies as hyperexpanded. V gene TRBV4-1 combines with J gene TRBJ2-3; the D is unclear. V dropped 0 bases and J dropped 3 bases, with 7 bases sitting between them. The CDR3 totals 14 residues. From germline, CDR1 is MGHRA and CDR2 YSYEKL. CDR3 loop: CASSQDPRTDTQYF. In nucleotides, the CDR3 is TGCGCCAGCAGCCAAGATCCGCGGACAGATACGCAGTATTTT.

The chain uses TRBV27 and TRBJ2-5, with TRBD1 identical over 7 bases. CDR1 is MNHEY and CDR2 is SMNVEV in the germline V gene (reference sequence). Losses at the gene ends were 5 bases for V and 5 bases for J; bases not matched to a gene: 5. The CDR3 contains 13 residues. The CDR3 coding sequence is TGTGCCAGCAGTCCGGACAGGTTTGAGACCCAGTACTTC. Residues: CASSPDRFETQYF.

The V call is TRBV4-1, the J call TRBJ1-2, with 8 bases lining up with TRBD1. The germline V gene encodes CDR1 MGHRA and CDR2 YSYEKL. CDR3 length: 16 residues. V shed 4 bases, J shed 0 bases, and the junction held 7 bases outside the gene matches. The CDR3 bases are TGCGCCAGCAGCCGGGTCCCGGGACAGGCTAACTATGGCTACACCTTC. Protein: CASSRVPGQANYGYTF.

This clone was counted between two and nine times. J is TRBJ2-7 and V is TRBV5-6; 7 bases agree with TRBD1. Losses at the gene ends were 5 bases for V and 2 bases for J; bases not matched to a gene: 4. CDR1 SGHDT and CDR2 YYEEEE come from the germline V gene. The CDR3 has 13 amino acids. The CDR3 sequence: CASSLTGTYEQYF. In DNA, the CDR3 is TGTGCCAGCAGTTTGACAGGGACCTACGAGCAGTACTTC.

The chain employs TRBV4-1 and TRBJ2-7, with D tentatively TRBD2 (5 bases). The CDR3 consists of 13 residues. From germline, CDR1 is MGHRA and CDR2 YSYEKL. Trimming removed 2 bases at V and 5 bases at J, with 10 bases between. CDR3 nucleotide sequence: TGCGCCAGCAGCCAATTCCCGGGGAACGAGCAGTACTTC. Its translation is CASSQFPGNEQYF.

This clone has only a few counts. The chain combines TRBV7-2 with TRBJ1-2; possibly TRBD1 for D (6 bases). The V gene's germline CDR1 is SGHTA and CDR2 FQGNSA. The CDR3 has 14 residues. Trimming shortened V by 5 bases and J by 2 bases, and 12 bases separated the two germline ends. CDR3 region: CASSPVTGNYGYTF. Here the CDR3 DNA reads TGTGCCAGCAGCCCGGTGACAGGAAACTATGGCTACACCTTC.

This clone was seen only a few times. The CDR3 spells CASSQTSGNYEQYF. CDR3 sequence (DNA): TGTGCCAGCAGCCAGACTAGCGGGAACTACGAGCAGTACTTC. V and J are TRBV28 and TRBJ2-7; the match to TRBD2 covers 11 bases. CDR1 is MDHEN, CDR2 SYDVKM, per germline. CDR3 length equals 14 residues. With V trimmed by 6 bases and J by 3 bases, 4 bases remained unmatched.

The V gene is TRBV27, the J gene TRBJ2-5; D might be TRBD1 or TRBD2, each matching 5 bases. This CDR3 has 15 amino acids. Germline V CDR1 and CDR2: MNHEY, SMNVEV (reference sequence). V lost 1 base and J lost 2, with 11 bases in between. CDR3 nucleotides: TGTGCCAGCAGTTTATTTTGGGACGAACAAGAGACCCAGTACTTC. It encodes CASSLFWDEQETQYF.

The chain couples TRBV4-3 to TRBJ2-3; tentatively, D is TRBD2 (7 bases). The V end was cut by 0 bases, the J end by 1 base, with 14 bases between. The germline V gene has CDR1 LGHNA and CDR2 YSLEER. CDR3 size: 17 residues. The CDR3 nucleotides are TGCGCCAGCAGCCAAGATGGCGGGGGCCCCGGCACAGATACGCAGTATTTT. It codes for CASSQDGGGPGTDTQYF.

In its sample, this clone is large. V is TRBV19 and J is TRBJ2-5, with a possible D match to TRBD1 (5 bases). The CDR3 has 13 residues. Germline loops: CDR1 LNHDA, CDR2 SQIVND (reference sequence). The V end lost 3 bases, the J end lost 4 bases, and 9 bases lay between the germline ends. For the CDR3, the DNA is TGTGCCAGTAGTATGGGGCACCGAGAGACCCAGTACTTC. This codes for CASSMGHRETQYF.

This clone was observed a few times. V gene TRBV7-3 combines with J gene TRBJ1-2, with a possible D match to TRBD1 (5 bases). The CDR3 contains 15 residues. Trimming took off 3 bases at V and 1 base at J, with 12 bases between the two ends. The V gene's germline CDR1 is SGHTA and CDR2 FQGTGA. The CDR3 loop reads CASSFEGTDNYGYTF. The CDR3 DNA sequence: TGTGCCAGCAGCTTTGAGGGGACGGATAACTATGGCTACACCTTC.

Remarks on this clone: This probably arose from a read error, given a far larger clone one base away. The chain links TRBV25-1 to TRBJ2-5; tentatively, D is TRBD1 (5 bases). This CDR3 contains 15 residues. CDR1 is MGHDK and CDR2 is SYGVNS in the germline V gene. The CDR3 nucleotides read TGTGTCAGCAGTGAACTGACCCAGGGTAGAGAGACCCAGTACTTC. Protein product: CVSSELTQGRETQYF.

A single count supports this clone. The chain has TRBV28 and TRBJ2-7, with D perhaps TRBD2 (6 bases). CDR1 and CDR2 from the germline V gene are MDHEN and SYDVKM. The CDR3 contains 14 residues. V dropped 2 bases and J dropped 0 bases, with 8 bases sitting between them. The CDR3 loop reads CASSLAGSSYEQYF. The CDR3 DNA follows: TGTGCCAGCAGTTTAGCCGGGAGCTCCTACGAGCAGTACTTC.

This clone showed up just a few times. The J gene is TRBJ2-7, the V gene TRBV7-9, with D tentatively TRBD1 or TRBD2 (6 bases each). With 4 bases removed from V and 3 bases from J, the gap between germline ends came to 10 bases. Germline CDR1 SEHNR, CDR2 FQNEAQ (reference sequence). The CDR3 is 13 amino acids. The CDR3 reads CASSSEGGYEQYF. The CDR3 nucleotides are TGTGCCAGCAGCTCCGAGGGGGGCTACGAGCAGTACTTC.

This clone turned up a few times. The chain links TRBV7-6 to TRBJ2-1; 9 nucleotides agree with TRBD1. Trimming at V came to 1 base and at J to 3 bases, leaving 1 base not matched to a gene. Germline V CDR1 and CDR2: SGHVS, FNYEAQ. The length of the CDR3 is 15 residues. Here the CDR3 reads CASSLGQGDYNEQFF. For the CDR3, the DNA is TGTGCCAGCAGCTTAGGACAGGGGGACTACAATGAGCAGTTCTTC.

The chain has TRBV6-4 and TRBJ2-5; 10 bases fit TRBD2. Germline V gene lookup returns CDR1 MRHNA and CDR2 SNTAGT. V shed 6 bases and J 5 bases; nucleotides not matched to a gene: 12. The CDR3 spans 16 residues. The CDR3 DNA follows: TGTGCCAGCAGAGTTGAGCTAGCGGGAGCTGGTGAGACCCAGTACTTC. Its translation is CASRVELAGAGETQYF.

The chain recombines TRBV2 with TRBJ2-7, with 14 nucleotides matching TRBD2. CDR1 is SNHLY and CDR2 is FYNNEI in the germline V gene. V shed 9 bases, J shed 6 bases, and the junction held 7 bases outside the gene matches. This CDR3 has 14 amino acids. CDR3 residues: CASTGTSGRSEQYF. CDR3 bases: TGTGCCAGTACTGGGACTAGCGGGAGAAGCGAGCAGTACTTC.